These T cell receptor beta chains were read from a single sample in a study of T cell changes during pregnancy in multiple sclerosis. Generated by immunoSEQ multiplex PCR, the TCRdb table keeps only in-frame clones and is missing some. The top ten hold about 2.5% of the sample, which has 50,000 to 75,000 clones, over 90% seen once. Sequencing used CD8+ T cells from peripheral blood mononuclear cells, obtained in the third trimester of pregnancy. The source is a female donor with multiple sclerosis, enrolled in a pregnancy study. The CDR3 runs from the conserved cysteine through the conserved F or W.

>TRBV7-9
CASSPQGARNEKLFF
>TRBV7-6
CASRTSGSLETQYF
>TRBV5-6
CASSYRWEGRVSYEQYF
>TRBV7-8
CASSLGGRGEQYF
>TRBV7-2
CASSLRAASTDTQYF
>TRBV30
CASTLLAGVTDTQYF
>TRBV5-4
CASSWTGGNEQFF
>TRBV7-2
CASSLAAGTGSEAFF
>TRBV2
CASNTGTEFPDTQYF
>TRBV10-2
CASSQDSLAYEQYF
>TRBV9
CASSEGSSASSYEQYF
>TRBV7-6
CASSLDGGEGEKLFF
>TRBV4-1
CASSHPGQGIHEQYF
>TRBV29-1
CSVEANGLAGERGLRETQYF
>TRBV11-2
CASSRSGTGGWETQYF
>TRBV19
CASSNRLAGSSYNEQFF
>TRBV4-1
CASSHDRVSEKLFF
>TRBV4-1
CASSHLRGGNTEAFF
>TRBV18
CASSPVRQGIAGPYNEQFF
>TRBV4-1
CASSQAGTEAFF
>TRBV28
CASSLSGATYEQYF
>TRBV6-5
CASTQGAYNEQFF
>TRBV11-2
CASSSPTAGGPEPQYF
>TRBV9
CASSVPVQYGGGYTF
>TRBV5-6
CASSPGIVYGYTF
>TRBV27
CATSRDRGTEAFF
>TRBV19
CAAGQGVGEQYF
>TRBV25-1
CASSANPQGNGYTF
>TRBV7-2
CASSVIGGVELFF
>TRBV7-6
CASSSQLSGDFYNEQFF
>TRBV6-5
CASSPAGGQPQHF